This TCR beta chain was recovered during a study of prognosis after radiotherapy for stage I lung cancer. Study-wide points: Samples before stereotactic body radiation therapy had more unique TCR clones (median 10,088 versus 6,861). The study found lower Shannon entropy after stereotactic body radiation therapy in patients who developed distant metastases. Patients' TRBV and TRBJ gene usage reportedly differed by presence or absence of metastases.

Comment on this clonotype: Its antigen remains unknown.

Two-round multiplex PCR amplified TCR beta CDR3 from genomic DNA. Gene-specific primers for each TRBV and TRBJ gene drove first-round PCR. TCRdb reanalysed the multiplex PCR reads using MiXCR and keeps one entry per CDR3 protein. Of tens of thousands of distinct CDR3 sequences listed, 40% are singletons. The CDR3 has 15 residues. Unmatched junction bases numbered 10, after V lost 6 bases and J lost 7 bases. Germline V gene sequence: CDR1 SGHTA, CDR2 FQGNSA. The sequencing used PBMCs, collected before or after stereotactic body radiation therapy (not recorded which). This sequence was found in a donor at least 50 years old with non-small cell lung cancer. This rearrangement joins TRBV7-2 to TRBJ2-1, with 9 bases lining up with TRBD2. CDR3 sequence (DNA): TGTGCCAGCAGGAGTGGACTAGCGATCGAAAATGAGCAGTTCTTC. As protein: CASRSGLAIENEQFF.